Following are 21 T cell receptor beta chains from one sample sequenced in a study of cytomegalovirus exposure and HLA in healthy donors. The PCR used 60 Vbeta and 13 Jbeta primers. TCRdb's table, derived via immunoSEQ multiplex PCR, lists solely in-frame clones and lacks some. The sample contains some 190,000 clones, roughly 80% of which appear only once. Sequences were obtained from PBMCs. These receptors all come from a girl aged 5 to 17 in good health and CMV-seropositive.

This rearrangement joins TRBV5-4 to TRBJ1-1, with 11 bases lining up with TRBD1. Germline CDR1 and CDR2: SGHNT and YYREEE (reference sequence). The CDR3 spans 17 residues. The trim removed 5 bases at V and 5 bases at J, leaving 14 bases unmatched. The CDR3 here is CASREGGGTGGRTEAFF. The CDR3 DNA reads as TGTGCCAGCAGAGAGGGCGGGGGGACAGGGGGAAGAACTGAAGCTTTCTTT.

This chain connects TRBV5-1 to TRBJ2-3; 7 nucleotides match TRBD1. This CDR3 contains 15 residues. Unmatched junction bases numbered 9, after V lost 1 base and J lost 7 bases. Per the germline V gene, CDR1 is SGHRS and CDR2 is YFSETQ. The CDR3: CASSLNRGLGHTQYF. The CDR3 bases are TGCGCCAGCAGCTTGAACAGGGGCCTCGGCCATACGCAGTATTTT. Drawing the rest from reference TRBV5-1 and TRBJ2-3, the complete variable domain is KAGVTQTPRYLIKTRGQQVTLSCSPISGHRSVSWYQQTPGQGLQFLFEYFSETQRNKGNFPGRFSGRQFSNSRSEMNVSTLELGDSALYLCASSLNRGLGHTQYFGPGTRLTVL.

CDR3 sequence: CASSSGTGDLNQPQHF. The DNA for the CDR3 is TGCGCCAGCAGCTCCGGGACAGGGGATTTGAATCAGCCCCAGCATTTT. The chain joins TRBV5-1 to TRBJ1-5, with TRBD1 matching 10 bases. The CDR3 runs 16 residues. The V and J ends lost 3 bases and 4 bases, in that order; junction bases with no gene match: 7. Germline V gives CDR1 SGHRS, CDR2 YFSETQ.

This clone appeared a single time. This sequence joins TRBV6-1 and TRBJ2-7; TRBD1 aligns across 7 bases. CDR3 length: 16 residues. After removal of 4 bases from V and 1 base from J, the junction contained 10 bases not matched to a gene. Looked up from germline, CDR1 is MNHNS and CDR2 is SASEGT. The CDR3 region is CASSGRTETGSYEQYF. The CDR3 DNA reads as TGTGCCAGCAGTGGCCGGACCGAGACAGGGTCCTACGAGCAGTACTTC.

V is TRBV30 and J is TRBJ2-1, with TRBD2 matching over 13 bases. This CDR3 comprises 15 residues. The J segment lost 9 bases and the V segment lost 4 bases, leaving 9 bases of the junction unmatched. Looked up from germline, CDR1 is GTSNPN and CDR2 is SVGIG (reference sequence). CDR3 in amino acids: CAWNKLAGGPSEQFF. The CDR3 region has the DNA TGTGCCTGGAATAAACTAGCGGGAGGGCCCAGTGAGCAGTTCTTC.

This clone came up a few times. CDR3 coding DNA: TGTGCCTGGAGTGTGATGTGGACAGGGAGGTTGGGCTATGGCTACACCTTC. Encoded protein: CAWSVMWTGRLGYGYTF. The genes are TRBV30 and TRBJ1-2; TRBD1 matches at 8 bases. This CDR3 is 17 amino acids long. The ends lost 0 bases at V and 4 bases at J; junction bases unmatched: 13. From germline, CDR1 is GTSNPN and CDR2 SVGIG (reference sequence).

The gene calls are TRBV29-1 and TRBJ2-5, with unresolved D. Between the trimmed V and J ends, which lost 8 bases and 5 bases, there was a span of 15 bases. The CDR3 is made up of 12 amino acids. Germline lookup yields CDR1 SQVTM and CDR2 ANQGSEA. The chain's CDR3 is CSSSGSGETQYF. As DNA, the CDR3 is TGCAGCTCATCCGGGTCCGGGGAGACCCAGTACTTC.

CDR3 nucleotide sequence: TGTGCCAGCAGCTATGGGACAGGGGGCAATCAGCCCCAGCATTTT. Its protein is CASSYGTGGNQPQHF. The rearrangement links TRBV11-2 to TRBJ1-5, with 10 bases matching TRBD1. V lost 4 bases, J lost 2 bases, and 2 bases stayed unmatched. The germline CDR1 and CDR2 sequences are SGHAT and FQNNGV. CDR3 length: 15 amino acids.

The chain uses TRBV10-3 and TRBJ2-3; 7 bases are a match to TRBD2. With V trimmed by 6 bases and J by 0 bases, 6 bases remained unmatched. This CDR3 has 15 amino acids. CDR1 is ENHRY and CDR2 is SYGVKD in the germline V gene. CDR3 sequence: CAIRGSGPSTDTQYF. DNA for the CDR3: TGTGCCATCAGGGGTAGCGGGCCCAGCACAGATACGCAGTATTTT.

The chain uses TRBV18 and TRBJ2-1; a possible D gene is TRBD2 (5 bases). Looked up from germline, CDR1 is KGHSH and CDR2 is LQKENI. V lost 3 bases and J lost 10, with 16 bases in between. This CDR3 is 14 amino acids long. CDR3 sequence (DNA): TGTGCCAGCTCACCTACGACTGGCGAGCGGGAGCAGTTCTTC. As protein: CASSPTTGEREQFF.

The rearrangement joins TRBV15 to TRBJ1-3; no clear D gene. Germline assignment: CDR1 LNHNV and CDR2 YYDKDF (reference sequence). The length of the CDR3 is 16 residues. The ends were cut back, 0 bases at V and 2 bases at J, with 11 bases in the middle. CDR3 DNA sequence: TGTGCCACCAGCAGAGATTATGGAGGAACTGGAAACACCATATATTTT. As protein: CATSRDYGGTGNTIYF.

This clone was picked up one time. No DNA is shown, since the ends of the CDR3 on it are uncertain; the CDR3 is the one TCRdb lists. J is TRBJ1-1 and V is TRBV5-6. Germline V gene data show CDR1 as SGHDT and CDR2 as YYEEEE. The CDR3 spans 12 amino acids, including both terminal residues. CDR3 loop: CASSFGRGISFF.

The V and J genes are TRBV4-1 and TRBJ2-2; 7 nucleotides align to TRBD2. Looked up from germline, CDR1 is MGHRA and CDR2 is YSYEKL. This CDR3 has 14 amino acids. With 3 bases clipped from V and 7 bases from J, the junction kept 5 bases outside the gene matches. As DNA, the CDR3 is TGCGCCAGCAGCCACCAAGGGAGGGACGGGGAGCTGTTTTTT. Protein sequence: CASSHQGRDGELFF.

This clone has only a few counts. The chain has TRBV12-5 and TRBJ2-1, with 7 bases matching TRBD2. Germline CDR1 and CDR2: LGHNT and FRNRAP. V was clipped by 6 bases and J by 14 bases; unmatched bases: 10. The CDR3 extends over 12 amino acids. CDR3 coding DNA: TGTGCTAGTGGCCTTCCCGGGACTAAGGAGTTCTTC. Translated, it gives CASGLPGTKEFF.

The genes are TRBV19 and TRBJ1-5; no definite D call. The CDR3 spans 15 residues. In germline, CDR1 is LNHDA, CDR2 SQIVND (reference sequence). V was cut by 0 bases and J by 5 bases, with 11 bases left in between. This CDR3 is CASSIDRVWDQPQHF. Here the CDR3 DNA reads TGTGCCAGTAGTATAGATCGGGTTTGGGATCAGCCCCAGCATTTT.

The rearrangement links TRBV30 to TRBJ2-3, with D maybe TRBD2 (5 bases). V dropped 1 base and J dropped 9 bases, with 11 bases sitting between them. CDR3 size: 12 residues. CDR1 and CDR2 (germline): GTSNPN, SVGIG (reference sequence). The CDR3 region is CAWSGADWTQYF. Written as DNA, the CDR3 is TGTGCCTGGAGTGGGGCGGACTGGACGCAGTATTTT.

The sample holds a few counts of this clone. The chain uses TRBV10-2 and TRBJ2-1, with TRBD2 matching 9 bases. The CDR3 has 19 amino acids. The ends lost 3 bases at V and 10 bases at J; junction bases unmatched: 22. The germline gives CDR1 WSHSY, CDR2 SAAADI. DNA of the CDR3: TGCGCCAGCAGTGACCTGGTGGGTAGCGGGAGCTACCGGGAGGGAGAGCAGTTCTTC. Residues: CASSDLVGSGSYREGEQFF.

The chain has TRBV5-6 and TRBJ2-2; TRBD1 matches at 12 bases. There are 16 residues in the CDR3. With V trimmed by 4 bases and J by 4 bases, 5 bases remained unmatched. The germline V gene has CDR1 SGHDT and CDR2 YYEEEE. CDR3 loop: CASSPGQGAPTGELFF. In DNA form, the CDR3 reads TGTGCCAGCAGCCCGGGACAGGGGGCTCCCACCGGGGAGCTGTTTTTT.

This clone has only a few counts. This sequence joins TRBV5-4 and TRBJ2-5; 9 bases are a match to TRBD2. CDR1 is SGHNT and CDR2 is YYREEE in the germline V gene (reference sequence). The CDR3 runs 16 residues. V lost 3 bases and J lost 4; bases outside the gene matches: 10. CDR3 nucleotides: TGTGCCAGCAGCTCCAACCTAGGACTAGCGATAGAGACCCAGTACTTC. Residues: CASSSNLGLAIETQYF.

This clone was counted between two and nine times. At one end, the junction sequence differs from germline, possibly due to a read error. The chain recombines TRBV7-7 with TRBJ2-1, with a tentative D call TRBD2 (5 bases). From germline, CDR1 is SSHAT and CDR2 FNYEAQ (reference sequence). The CDR3 contains 14 residues. CDR3 loop: CASSPSGLGNEQFF. Written as DNA, the CDR3 is TGTGCTAGCAGCCCTTCAGGACTGGGCAATGAGCAGTTCTTC. The variable domain in full, with the rest retrieved from reference TRBV7-7 and TRBJ2-1, is GAGVSQSPRYKVTKRGQDVTLRCDPISSHATLYWYQQALGQGPEFLTYFNYEAQPDKSGLPSDRFSAERPEGSISTLTIQRTEQRDSAMYRCASSPSGLGNEQFFGPGTRLTVL.

This clone was found a few times. J is TRBJ1-2 and V is TRBV18, with D possibly being TRBD1 (6 bases). Trimming took 1 base from V and 2 from J, leaving 14 bases between them. This CDR3 comprises 16 residues. The germline CDR1 and CDR2 sequences are KGHSH and LQKENI. In DNA, the CDR3 is TGTGCCAGCTCACCACTCTCCAAGGGGGAAAACTATGGCTACACCTTC. It yields the protein CASSPLSKGENYGYTF.